The 6 T cell receptor beta chains below were found in one sample sequenced in a study of T cells in Graves' hyperthyroidism and ophthalmopathy. Amplification of TCR beta CDR3 regions was performed using RNA transcripts as template. The HTBI set primed first-round TCR CDR3 RT-PCR. TCRdb re-derived calls from the multiplex PCR reads in MiXCR, one entry per CDR3 protein. The sample shows approximately 400,000 distinct CDR3 sequences, about 16% of them seen only once. Sequencing input: blood. The receptors derive from a woman aged 25 to 39 with Graves' hyperthyroidism.

In its sample, this clonotype was seen many times. The chain is built from TRBV7-3 and TRBJ2-3; D is undetermined. CDR3 length: 14 residues. The germline gives CDR1 SGHTA, CDR2 FQGTGA. V gave up 2 bases and J gave up 2 bases, with 8 bases separating them. This chain's CDR3 is CASSLGQLTDTQYF. The DNA of the CDR3 is TGTGCCAGCAGCTTAGGCCAGCTCACAGATACGCAGTATTTT.

Concerning this clonotype: Given a much more abundant clone one base away, this may be a read error. The rearrangement uses TRBV18 and TRBJ2-2, with D perhaps matching TRBD1 (6 bases). In germline, CDR1 is KGHSH, CDR2 LQKENI. The CDR3 totals 19 residues. Trimming took off 4 bases at V and 0 bases at J, with 21 bases between the two ends. The chain's CDR3 is CASSLQQGALGTNTGELFF. The CDR3 DNA reads as TGTGCCAGCTCACTCCAACAGGGAGCCCTGGGAACGAACACCGGGGAGCTGTTTTTT.

This clonotype was seen a single time. One end of the junction varies from germline; a read error may be responsible. The rearrangement links TRBV3-1 to TRBJ2-7, with TRBD1 matching over 10 bases. The CDR3 loop spans 15 amino acids. Germline V gene sequence: CDR1 LGHDT, CDR2 YNNKEL (reference sequence). The chain's CDR3 is CASSDRDRGSYEQYF. CDR3 coding DNA: TGCGCCAGCAGCGACCGGGACAGGGGATCCTACGAGCAGTACTTC.

This clonotype was seen at least ten times. The rearrangement uses TRBV20-1 and TRBJ2-1; possible D gene TRBD2, 6 bases. The germline V and J ends were trimmed by 5 bases and 6 bases, with 14 bases remaining between them. CDR3 length: 13 amino acids. CDR1 is DFQATT, CDR2 SNEGSKA, per germline (reference sequence). The CDR3 bases are TGCAGTGCTCCCCGGGTCGGGGGCAATGAGCAGTTCTTC. It translates to CSAPRVGGNEQFF.

The chain employs TRBV24-1 and TRBJ2-1; 7 bases line up with TRBD2. The V gene end was trimmed by 1 base and the J gene end by 7 bases; junction bases not matched to a gene: 15. The CDR3 covers 18 residues. Germline lookup yields CDR1 KGHDR and CDR2 SFDVKD. CDR3 residues: CATSDFASAGPNGNEQFF. For the CDR3, the DNA is TGTGCCACCAGTGATTTCGCCTCAGCGGGACCAAACGGTAATGAGCAGTTCTTC.

This clonotype was found many times. The rearrangement uses TRBV27 and TRBJ2-7, with a possible D match to TRBD1 (5 bases). The ends were cut back, 2 bases at V and 1 base at J, with 12 bases in the middle. CDR3 length: 15 amino acids. Germline assignment: CDR1 MNHEY and CDR2 SMNVEV (reference sequence). The CDR3 sequence is CASSLKGHGSYEQYF. Here the CDR3 DNA reads TGTGCCAGCAGTTTAAAGGGGCACGGTTCCTACGAGCAGTACTTC.